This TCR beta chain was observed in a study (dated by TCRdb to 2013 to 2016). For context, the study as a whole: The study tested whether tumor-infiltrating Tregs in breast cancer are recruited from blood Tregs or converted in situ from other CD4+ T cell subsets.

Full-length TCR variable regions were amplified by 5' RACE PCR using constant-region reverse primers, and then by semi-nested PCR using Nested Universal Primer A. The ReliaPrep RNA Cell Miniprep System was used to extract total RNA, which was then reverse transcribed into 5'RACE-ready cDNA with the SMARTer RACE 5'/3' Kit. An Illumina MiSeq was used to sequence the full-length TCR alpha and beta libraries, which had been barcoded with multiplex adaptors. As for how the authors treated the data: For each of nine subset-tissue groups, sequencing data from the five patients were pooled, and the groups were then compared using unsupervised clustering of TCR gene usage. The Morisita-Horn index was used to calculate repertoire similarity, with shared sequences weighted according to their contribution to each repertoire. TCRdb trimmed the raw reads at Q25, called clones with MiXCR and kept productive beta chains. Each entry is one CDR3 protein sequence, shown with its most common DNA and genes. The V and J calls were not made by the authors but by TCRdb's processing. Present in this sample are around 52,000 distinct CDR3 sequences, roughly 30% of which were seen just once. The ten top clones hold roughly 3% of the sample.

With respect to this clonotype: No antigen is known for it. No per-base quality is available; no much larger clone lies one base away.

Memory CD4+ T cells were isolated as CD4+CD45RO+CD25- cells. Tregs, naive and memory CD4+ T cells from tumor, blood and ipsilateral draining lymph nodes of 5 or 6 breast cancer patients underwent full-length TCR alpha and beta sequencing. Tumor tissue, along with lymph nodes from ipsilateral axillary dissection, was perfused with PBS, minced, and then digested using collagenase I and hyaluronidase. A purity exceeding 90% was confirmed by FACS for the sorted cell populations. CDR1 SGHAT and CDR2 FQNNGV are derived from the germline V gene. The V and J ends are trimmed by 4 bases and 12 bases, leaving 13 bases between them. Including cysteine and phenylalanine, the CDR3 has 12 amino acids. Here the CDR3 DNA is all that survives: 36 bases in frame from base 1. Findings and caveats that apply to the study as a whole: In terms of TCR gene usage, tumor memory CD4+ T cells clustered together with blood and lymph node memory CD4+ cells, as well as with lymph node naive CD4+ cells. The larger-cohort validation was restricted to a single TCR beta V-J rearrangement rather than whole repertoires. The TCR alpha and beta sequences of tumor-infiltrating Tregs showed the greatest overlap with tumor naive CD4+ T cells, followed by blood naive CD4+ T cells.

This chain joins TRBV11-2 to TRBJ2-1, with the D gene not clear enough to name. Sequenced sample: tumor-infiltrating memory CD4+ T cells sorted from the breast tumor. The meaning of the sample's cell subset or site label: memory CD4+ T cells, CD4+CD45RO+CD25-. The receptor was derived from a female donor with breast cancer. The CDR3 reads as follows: CASSSMQRGQFF. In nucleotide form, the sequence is TGTGCCAGCAGCTCCATGCAACGTGGGCAGTTCTTC. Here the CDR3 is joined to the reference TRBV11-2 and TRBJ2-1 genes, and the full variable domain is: EAGVAQSPRYKIIEKRQSVAFWCNPISGHATLYWYQQILGQGPKLLIQFQNNGVVDDSQLPKDRFSAERLKGVDSTLKIQPAKLEDSAVYLCASSSMQRGQFFGPGTRLTVL.